One TCR beta chain is described in this entry. Its antigen is not yet known. Base qualities are not at hand, and no much larger clone is one base apart. The entry originates in a study of cytomegalovirus exposure and HLA in healthy donors (TCRdb year 2017). Background on the whole study: An earlier analysis of some 600 of the donors reported approximately 300 Gb of sequence data and 95 million to 130 million unique TCR beta sequences obtained from about 170 million T cells. An early release that covered about 600 HLA-typed donors contained about 290 gigabases of sequencing data and around 80 million unique TCR sequences. Of the 350 to 450 genotyped donors, 81% fell in the genetic ancestry cluster associated with self-reported Caucasian donors. The study aimed to test whether cataloging public T cell receptors could reveal signatures of past pathogen exposure. The study profiled the T cell repertoires of under 850 subjects by immunosequencing and related them to cytomegalovirus serostatus. Besides the first cohort of approximately 670 subjects, a separate validation cohort made up of roughly 130 different subjects was used. To predict cytomegalovirus infection status, the study combined high-throughput TCR immunosequencing, statistical association of individual TCRs with disease status, and machine learning. To study patterns of TCR occurrence, a later analysis re-analyzed previously published TCR beta repertoires from 666 donors and added high-resolution HLA genotyping. The later analysis used no new phenotypic data to find candidate immune exposures, relying instead on TCR beta sequences and their occurrence across donors. An earlier analysis of more than 450 of the donors used high-throughput TCR beta sequencing to judge whether each TCR beta V gene segment behaved as functional or pseudogenic. Donor age, sex, ethnicity and CMV serostatus were compiled alongside the repertoire data. In a later genetic analysis, genome-wide SNP genotypes for about three fifths of the roughly 670 donors were used, and that subset was treated as a discovery cohort. All discovery cohort repertoires had been generated on a single sequencing platform. Both class I and class II loci were covered by HLA typing, at four-digit resolution. The number of typed donors differed by locus: about 620-640 for A, B, C, DRB1 and DQB1; 500 to 550 for DQA1; 606 for DPA1; and around 470 for DPB1. Roughly five DR-DQ haplotypes were handled as single units for association and clustering, since linkage in the cohort was strong. Across 300 to 400 genotyped donors of the cohort, an average of about 220,000 unique TCR beta nucleotide sequences per donor were sequenced, and roughly 20% of those sequences were non-productive. On the study overall, not on this receptor specifically: When HLA alleles, especially DR and DQ, strongly co-occurred, attributing TCR associations to individual alleles was difficult. According to a later analysis, most CMV-associated TCR beta chains appeared to be HLA-restricted, and the HLA associations seemed to be driven largely by CMV exposure. The study gave a list of roughly 150 TCR beta chains associated with cytomegalovirus. According to a later genetic analysis, donors in an Asian-associated ancestry cluster had fewer N-insertions in productive TCRs than the approximately 650-donor mean. The authors suggested that the approach could potentially be generalized to other disease states and immunological phenotypes. A cluster of highly shared sequence variants was judged likely to represent a technical artifact of the sequencing pipeline. In a later analysis, TCR association rates were found to vary across HLA loci, with the most associated TCRs seen for DRB1 alleles and the fewest for HLA-C alleles. Because some donors lacked HLA typing at each locus, the association tests relied only on the typed subset. In this cohort, only TCR beta chains were sequenced, and detectable features were limited by the absence of alpha or paired-chain data. Correlated functional status among segregating V segments might be attributable to linkage disequilibrium, but an unknown experimental factor could not be ruled out. An earlier analysis of some 590 of the donors showed that most TCR beta V segments appeared in productive rearrangements either about 87% or about 30% of the time, which broadly matched IMGT annotations. A later analysis associated about 17,000 TCR beta sequences with specific HLA alleles at a false discovery rate of 0.05. Three of the identified cytomegalovirus-associated TCR beta chains were confirmed in vitro to be specific for cytomegalovirus antigens. A later analysis found that HLA-associated TCR beta chains were more clonally expanded and had lower generation probabilities than equally common non-associated chains. V-gene and J-gene trimming of TCR beta chains was associated with a missense DCLRE1C variant in a later genetic analysis, and the association was replicated in an independent cohort. Sequencing depth was assumed to be roughly uniform across donors in the presence/absence analyses, though that assumption may not hold. The only immune exposure information available for the cohort was CMV serostatus. A later analysis reported that several top co-occurrence clusters appeared linked to parvovirus B19, influenza, CMV and Epstein-Barr virus. The classifier was reported to diagnose cytomegalovirus status with high specificity and sensitivity in both the original and validation cohorts. A further reported finding was that TCR beta sequences accurately predicted the HLA-A and HLA-B alleles for most subjects in the first cohort. Most TCR sequences were seen in very few donors, while some public TCRs were found in many individuals. Because counts were too low, more than 15 rarely observed V segments, including chromosome 9 orphons, were left out of the earlier analysis of 500 to 750 of the donors. The 87-base-pair reads could not distinguish some IMGT-functional V segments, including TRBV6-2 and TRBV6-3, so those segments were excluded.

The cohort was made up of approximately 700 healthy bone marrow donors. At the time of sampling, every cohort member was nominally healthy, though immune exposures that went unrecorded were likely present. The donor tested CMV seronegative and was one of the 352 seronegative cohort members. A peripheral blood sample was provided by each donor, and peripheral blood mononuclear cells were used for TCR beta sequencing. The Qiagen DNeasy Blood Extraction Kit was used to extract genomic DNA from the blood cell samples. Library generation was performed with the immunoSEQ multiplex PCR assay. For the multiplex PCR, a mixture combining 60 forward primers for TCR Vbeta segments and 13 reverse primers for TCR Jbeta segments was used. The CDR3 region of rearranged TCR beta genes was amplified from genomic DNA by a multiplex PCR assay. On the Illumina HiSeq System, the amplified TCR beta libraries were sequenced as 87-base-pair reads. From the authors' description of their analysis: In a later analysis, tens of millions of unique TCR beta chains were counted across the roughly 670 repertoires, and approximately 11 million of these chains were shared by at least two donors. A nearest-neighbor algorithm error-corrected the raw reads and collapsed the reads into unique sequences, merging closely related sequences to remove PCR and sequencing errors. To assign V, D and J gene segments, CDR3 sequences were aligned to IMGT reference sequences. For a sequence to be retained, a match of at least six nucleotides was required to both a V gene segment and a J gene segment. A rearrangement counted as productive if the CDR3 had no stop codons and remained in frame with V and J, and every other rearrangement counted as non-productive. Following IMGT convention, CDR3 was defined as the stretch from the second conserved V-encoded cysteine up to the conserved J-encoded phenylalanine. The earlier analysis of some 540 of the donors excluded any sequence lacking an unambiguous match to a single V gene segment. In an earlier analysis of 587 of the donors, V segments were called functional above 56.7% productive rearrangements and were called segregating when the between-donor standard deviation exceeded 5%. A statistical classification framework was developed to diagnose cytomegalovirus status using the catalog of TCR beta chain sequences. V and J gene assignment, in a later analysis, came from comparing TCR nucleotide sequences with IMGT/GENE-DB human TR gene sequences. Using the TCRdist pipeline, a later analysis assigned CDR3 sequences along with most-parsimonious VDJ recombination scenarios. In a later analysis, every TCR beta chain was defined by the combination of its CDR3 amino acid sequence and its V-gene family, and reads without a unique V-gene family were dropped. As a way to deal with suspected cross-contamination and a sequencing artifact, a later analysis dropped 500 to 700 nucleotide sequences that were highly shared and had low generation probability. A later analysis calculated a clonal expansion index for each public chain from normalized within-repertoire ranks of inferred template counts. Generation probabilities in a later analysis came from a VDJ recombination model fitted to out-of-frame rearrangements, and those results were checked against IGoR. A later analysis scored TCR-TCR, TCR-HLA and TCR-CMV co-occurrence with hypergeometric tests, applying a repertoire-size bias correction to TCR pairs. To estimate false discovery rates, a later analysis permuted the HLA or CMV assignments 20 times. In a later analysis, co-occurring TCRs were grouped with DBSCAN, and TCRdist sequence similarity was added when clustering was performed within HLA-allele-positive subsets. Repertoires with fewer than 30,000 or more than 120,000 public chains, plus five repertoires with anomalous nucleotide sharing, were excluded from co-occurrence clustering. TCRdb limited this immuneACCESS table to in-frame rearrangements with V and J called. A share of clones is missing; checked studies link under half to unresolved V genes, and the rest is unexplained. V and J calls and clone size follow that table, whereas D and trimming were derived from the DNA. The sample data list around 170,000 clones, and over 70% of these were observed just once. The top ten hold about 3.8% of the sample.

CDR1 SGHDT and CDR2 YYEEEE are derived from the germline V gene. The junction shows trimming of 4 bases on V and 8 bases on J, and the gene matches do not reach 11 bases of it. Reading from cysteine to phenylalanine, the CDR3 counts 15 amino acids. Only the CDR3 DNA is retained, 45 bases long and in frame from the first base. The rearrangement combines TRBV5-6 with TRBJ1-2; TRBD1 fits 10 bases in the junction. The receptor was isolated from a man aged 45 to 65 in good health and CMV-seronegative. Source material: PBMCs. The DNA reads TGTGCCAGCAGCAACCGGGACAGGGGTTCGTACGGCTACACCTTC. Its translation is CASSNRDRGSYGYTF.